This TCR beta chain was identified during a study of Ad26.COV2.S vaccination and SARS-CoV-2 variants. Overall study: Donor was assigned to the Ad26.COV2.S arm of trial COV1001.

Using immunoSEQ multiplex PCR, the repertoire was profiled, and TCRdb retains in-frame clones only, with some absent. Of 400,000 to 500,000 clones in the sample, approximately 87% were seen once. This CDR3 has 13 residues. The V end lost 4 bases, the J end lost 3 bases, and 7 bases lay between the germline ends. Germline loops: CDR1 SGHVS, CDR2 FNYEAQ. The sample holds a few counts of this clone. Treatment given: roughly 18 received Ad26.COV2.S at low or high dose, single or two shots; about 5 received placebo; per-sample allocation not given. The samples were gathered on day 63 after the first injection of vaccine or placebo. Donor was an adult aged 18-55 years in Boston.

The sequencing here drew on peripheral blood, taken in a trial of Ad26.COV2.S vaccine versus placebo. The chain has TRBV7-6 and TRBJ1-3; unclear D gene. This clonotype originated in a person aged 18-65 years who received the Ad26.COV2.S COVID-19 vaccine or a placebo. The CDR3 DNA is TGTGCCAGCAGCTCCGCGATTGGAAACACCATATATTTT. This sequence encodes CASSSAIGNTIYF.